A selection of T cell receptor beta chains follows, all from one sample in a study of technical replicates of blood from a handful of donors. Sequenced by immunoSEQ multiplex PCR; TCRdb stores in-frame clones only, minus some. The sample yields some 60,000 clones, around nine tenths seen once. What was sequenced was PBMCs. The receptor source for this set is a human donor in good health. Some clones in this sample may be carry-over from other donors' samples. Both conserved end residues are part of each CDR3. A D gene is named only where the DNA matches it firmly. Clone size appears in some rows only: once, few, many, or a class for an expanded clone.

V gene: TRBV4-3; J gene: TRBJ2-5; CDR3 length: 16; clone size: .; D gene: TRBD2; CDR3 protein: CASSHRAGDLRETQYF; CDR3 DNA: TGCGCCAGCAGCCATCGCGCGGGGGATCTCAGGGAGACCCAGTACTTC
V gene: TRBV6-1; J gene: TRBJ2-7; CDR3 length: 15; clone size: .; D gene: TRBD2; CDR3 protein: CASSETAGGSYEQYF; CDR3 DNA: TGTGCCAGCAGTGAAACAGCGGGGGGCTCCTACGAGCAGTACTTC
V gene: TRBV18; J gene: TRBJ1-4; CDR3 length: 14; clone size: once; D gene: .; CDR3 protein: CASSTGTTNEKLFF; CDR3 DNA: TGTGCCAGCTCCACCGGGACAACAAATGAAAAACTGTTTTTT
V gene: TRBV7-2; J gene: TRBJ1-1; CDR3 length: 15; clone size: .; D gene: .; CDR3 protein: CASSLYTGIPTEAFF; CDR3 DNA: TGTGCCAGCAGCTTATATACAGGGATTCCCACTGAAGCTTTCTTT
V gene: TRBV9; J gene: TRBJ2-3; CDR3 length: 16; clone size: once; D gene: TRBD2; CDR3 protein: CASSSDLGTSGRAQYF; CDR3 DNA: TGTGCCAGCAGCTCGGACTTAGGGACTAGCGGGAGAGCGCAGTATTTT
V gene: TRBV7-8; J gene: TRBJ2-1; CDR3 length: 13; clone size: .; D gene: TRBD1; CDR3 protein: CASSLDRGNEQFF; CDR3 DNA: TGTGCCAGCAGCTTGGACAGGGGCAATGAGCAGTTCTTC
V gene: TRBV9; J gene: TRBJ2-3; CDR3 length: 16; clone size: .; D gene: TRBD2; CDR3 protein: CASSPGLAGEVGTQYF; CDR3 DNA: TGTGCCAGCAGCCCCGGACTAGCGGGGGAGGTGGGTACGCAGTATTTT
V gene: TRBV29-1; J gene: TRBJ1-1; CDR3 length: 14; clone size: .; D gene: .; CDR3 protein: CSVGGQYMNTEAFF; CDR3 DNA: TGCAGCGTTGGAGGACAGTACATGAACACTGAAGCTTTCTTT
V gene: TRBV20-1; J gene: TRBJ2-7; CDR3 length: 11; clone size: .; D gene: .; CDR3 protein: CSATAGEEQYF; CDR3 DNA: TGCAGTGCTACCGCAGGGGAGGAGCAGTACTTC
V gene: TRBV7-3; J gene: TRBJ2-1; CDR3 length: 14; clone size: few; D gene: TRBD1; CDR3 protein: CASSSLQGYNEQFF; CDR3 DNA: TGTGCCAGCAGCTCTCTACAGGGGTACAATGAGCAGTTCTTC